Listed here are 15 T cell receptor beta chains from one sample, sequenced in a study of CD8+CD57+ T cells in acquired aplastic anemia. By flow cytometry, patients selected for sequencing had shown an expansion of CD8+CD57+ cells. TCR beta VDJ and CDR3 were profiled, and genomic DNA was the template. TCRdb called the reads again in MiXCR, with one record for every CDR3 protein. The sample includes a few hundred thousand distinct CDR3 sequences, about 80% of them seen just once. The sequenced material came from sorted CD4+, CD8+, or CD8+CD57+ T cells (not recorded which) from PBMCs. The receptors originated from a human donor with aplastic anemia.

Turning to this clonotype: One end of the junction is discordant with germline, which a read error may explain. This chain links TRBV7-8 with TRBJ2-5; D gene ambiguous. This CDR3 comprises 14 residues. CDR1 is SGHVS and CDR2 is FQNEAQ in the germline V gene. CDR3 sequence reads: CASSIGSEKQTQDF. The DNA of the CDR3 is TGTGCCAGCAGCATAGGCAGCGAGAAACAGACCCAGGACTTC.

Only a few counts were recorded for this clonotype. Because it lacks the conserved phenylalanine or tryptophan at the end, this CDR3 is likely a read error. It is unclear where the CDR3 begins or ends on the DNA, so no DNA is shown, and the CDR3 is as TCRdb lists it. This sequence joins TRBV2 and TRBJ2-1; the listed D gene, TRBD1, was not tested against the DNA. Germline loops: CDR1 SNHLY, CDR2 FYNNEI. The CDR3 is 16 amino acids in total, end residues counted. The chain's CDR3 is CASGDGGADTQDFRPG.

Of note for this clonotype: This CDR3 fails to terminate in the conserved phenylalanine or tryptophan, so it likely reflects a read error. It is unclear where the CDR3 begins or ends on the DNA, so no DNA is shown, and the CDR3 is as TCRdb lists it. J is TRBJ2-1 and V is TRBV7-9; TRBD2, the table's D call, lacks a check against the DNA. The CDR3 contains 11 residues when both ends are counted. CDR1 and CDR2 (germline): SEHNR, FQNEAQ (reference sequence). The CDR3 loop is CASSSADEKFY.

This clonotype is a singleton in its sample. The rearrangement joins TRBV7-9 to TRBJ2-6, with D possibly TRBD2 on 7 matching bases. V was pared by 9 bases and J by 6 bases, with 30 bases between. The CDR3 runs to 19 residues. CDR1 and CDR2 from the germline V gene are SEHNR and FQNEAQ (reference sequence). CDR3 amino acids: CASSIERRGGSDEANVLTF. CDR3 in DNA: TGTGCCAGTAGTATTGAAAGAAGGGGGGGGAGCGATGAGGCCAACGTCCTGACTTTC.

V usage is TRBV7-8 and J usage is TRBJ2-5, with D perhaps being TRBD1 or TRBD2 (6 bases each). The CDR3 has 15 amino acids. Germline values: CDR1 SGHVS, CDR2 FQNEAQ. The V end was cut by 5 bases, the J end by 14 bases, with 27 bases between. DNA of the CDR3: TGTGCCAGCAGCCTGTCCGGGGGCGCCGACTATGGCTACTACTTC. Translated, it gives CASSLSGGADYGYYF.

This chain uses TRBV5-6 with TRBJ2-5; the D is unclear. This CDR3 is 12 amino acids long. V lost 10 bases, J lost 5 bases, and 15 bases lay in between. CDR1 is SGHDT and CDR2 is YYEEEE in the germline V gene. This chain's CDR3 is CAGNPVSETQYF. Here the CDR3 DNA reads TGTGCCGGCAACCCGGTTAGCGAGACCCAGTACTTC.

On this clonotype: One junction end does not reproduce the germline sequence, and a read error may be involved. The chain carries TRBV15 and TRBJ2-4; D gene ambiguous. The CDR3 is made up of 12 amino acids. Germline V gives CDR1 LNHNV, CDR2 YYDKDF (reference sequence). The CDR3 here is CASEGAGNIQTF. The CDR3 DNA is TGTGCCAGCGAAGGAGCTGGGAACATTCAGACCTTC.

For this clonotype: The junction shows a germline mismatch at one end, possibly a read error. The chain couples TRBV2 to TRBJ2-3; the D gene is possibly TRBD1 (6 bases). The CDR3 runs 14 residues. CDR1 and CDR2 from the germline V gene are SNHLY and FYNNEI. The CDR3 protein is CASSVGGSPDTLYF. The CDR3 nucleotides read TGTGCCAGCAGCGTAGGGGGAAGTCCCGATACGCTGTATTTT.

The rearrangement joins TRBV5-6 to TRBJ1-1; D ambiguous. This CDR3 spans 16 amino acids. Germline V gives CDR1 SGHDT, CDR2 YYEEEE. The germline V and J ends were trimmed by 4 bases and 0 bases, with 16 bases remaining between them. CDR3 residues: CASSVERYPMNTEAFF. The CDR3 region has the DNA TGTGCCAGCAGCGTGGAGAGGTATCCAATGAACACTGAAGCTTTCTTT.

The chain uses TRBV11-3 and TRBJ2-5; 7 bases map to TRBD1. The trim removed 5 bases at V and 5 bases at J, leaving 11 bases unmatched. The germline V gene has CDR1 SGHNT and CDR2 YENEEA. This CDR3 has 15 residues. CDR3 sequence (DNA): TGTGCCAGCAGCGGGAAAGGGACAGTTAGGGAGACCCAGTACTTC. Its translation: CASSGKGTVRETQYF.

This clonotype has more than one count but fewer than ten. V usage is TRBV10-3 and J usage is TRBJ2-7, with TRBD1 matching over 11 bases. The germline gives CDR1 ENHRY, CDR2 SYGVKD. The CDR3 is 14 residues long. V was pared by 6 bases and J by 3 bases, with 4 bases of the junction left unmatched. In DNA form, the CDR3 reads TGTGCCATCAGGGGGACAGGGGGGCACTACGAGCAGTACTTC. It translates to CAIRGTGGHYEQYF.

The chain links TRBV7-9 to TRBJ1-1, with 7 bases fitting TRBD1. Germline V lookup: CDR1 SEHNR, CDR2 FQNEAQ (reference sequence). CDR3 length: 15 residues. V trimming: 3 bases; J trimming: 13 bases; junction bases outside the gene matches: 17. This chain's CDR3 is CASSFQGGTGALFFF. The CDR3 DNA reads as TGTGCCAGCAGCTTTCAGGGGGGCACCGGGGCGCTGTTTTTCTTT.

This clonotype has a handful of counts. The chain uses TRBV2 and TRBJ2-3; the D gene is possibly TRBD1 (5 bases). V was pared by 4 bases and J by 3 bases, with 14 bases between. The CDR3 has 15 residues. Per the germline V gene, CDR1 is SNHLY and CDR2 is FYNNEI. DNA of the CDR3: TGTGCCAGCAGTGGTCAGTCCAGGGTTACAGATACGCAGTATTTT. Translation gives CASSGQSRVTDTQYF. The full variable domain, with the rest looked up from reference TRBV2 and TRBJ2-3, is EPEVTQTPSHQVTQMGQEVILRCVPISNHLYFYWYRQILGQKVEFLVSFYNNEISEKSEIFDDQFSVERPDGSNFTLKIRSTKLEDSAMYFCASSGQSRVTDTQYFGPGTRLTVL.

This clonotype appeared a few times. J is TRBJ2-1 and V is TRBV7-9; the D is unclear. Germline-derived CDR1 and CDR2 are SEHNR and FQNEAQ (reference sequence). V gave up 5 bases and J gave up 2 bases, with 10 bases separating them. The length of the CDR3 is 14 residues. The CDR3 DNA reads TGTGCCAGCAGCCCCCTGGGCACCTACAATGAGCAGTTCTTC. Encoded protein: CASSPLGTYNEQFF.

The chain uses TRBV7-8 and TRBJ2-6; tentative D call: TRBD1 (6 bases). This CDR3 is built from 16 residues. Germline CDR1 reads SGHVS; CDR2 reads FQNEAQ. Deletions cut 3 bases from V and 15 bases from J, with 24 bases between. The CDR3 sequence is CASSLARGKDEQDLTF. CDR3 in DNA: TGTGCCAGCAGCTTGGCCAGGGGAAAAGACGAGCAGGACCTGACTTTC.